These 19 T cell receptor beta chains were all obtained from the same sample, sequenced in a study of cytomegalovirus exposure and HLA in healthy donors. The PCR used 60 Vbeta and 13 Jbeta primers. Clones were read by immunoSEQ multiplex PCR, and TCRdb kept only the in-frame ones, dropping some. The sample yields over 150,000 clones, roughly four fifths seen once. Sequencing was done on a sample of PBMCs. The source of these receptors is a man in his forties or fifties in good health and CMV-seropositive.

This clone was seen a few times. The chain carries TRBV12-5 and TRBJ2-2, with TRBD1 as a possible D gene (6 bases). Germline lookup yields CDR1 LGHNT and CDR2 FRNRAP. With 2 bases removed from V and 6 bases from J, the gap between germline ends came to 10 bases. This CDR3 spans 14 amino acids. Here the CDR3 reads CASGLTGHSGELFF. CDR3 sequence (DNA): TGTGCTAGTGGTTTGACAGGGCACTCCGGGGAGCTGTTTTTT.

J is TRBJ2-7 and V is TRBV2, with 10 positions matching TRBD1. Germline V gene lookup returns CDR1 SNHLY and CDR2 FYNNEI. The CDR3 sequence is 14 residues long. J lost 0 bases, V lost 9 bases, and 5 bases had no gene match. This chain's CDR3 is CARSRTGGSYEQYF. The CDR3 DNA reads as TGTGCCAGGTCCCGGACAGGGGGCTCCTACGAGCAGTACTTC.

This clone occurred a few times. The chain employs TRBV7-3 and TRBJ2-7; D unresolved. V shed 1 base and J shed 4 bases, with 8 bases lying between them. The germline V gene has CDR1 SGHTA and CDR2 FQGTGA. CDR3 length: 13 residues. In nucleotides, the CDR3 is TGTGCCAGCAGCTTAAACCGAGCGTACGAGCAGTACTTC. Protein sequence: CASSLNRAYEQYF.

The chain combines TRBV7-9 with TRBJ1-2; 8 bases agree with TRBD1. The CDR3 has 14 amino acids. Germline CDR1 reads SEHNR; CDR2 reads FQNEAQ (reference sequence). The V and J ends lost 5 bases and 4 bases, in that order; junction bases with no gene match: 6. The CDR3 spells CASSPGQAVYGYTF. CDR3 DNA sequence: TGTGCCAGCAGCCCGGGACAGGCCGTCTATGGCTACACCTTC.

CDR3 in amino acids: CAWSGRGTNEKLFF. CDR3 in DNA: TGTGCCTGGAGTGGCAGGGGAACTAATGAAAAACTGTTTTTT. The V and J genes are TRBV30 and TRBJ1-4; the D gene is possibly TRBD1 (6 bases). Germline V gives CDR1 GTSNPN, CDR2 SVGIG (reference sequence). V was pared by 1 base and J by 1 base, with 7 bases between. The CDR3 totals 14 residues.

This clone was picked up many times. CDR3 region: CASSSGTGVGETQYF. CDR3 nucleotide sequence: TGTGCCAGCAGCTCCGGGACAGGGGTTGGGGAGACCCAGTACTTC. The genes are TRBV7-9 and TRBJ2-5, with 10 bases aligning to TRBD1. V lost 4 bases to trimming and J lost 5 bases; unmatched junction nucleotides: 7. The germline V gene encodes CDR1 SEHNR and CDR2 FQNEAQ (reference sequence). The CDR3 covers 15 residues.

J is TRBJ2-5 and V is TRBV7-2; D is undetermined. The CDR3 covers 12 residues. The V gene lost 5 bases and the J gene lost 4 bases, with 8 bases spanning the gap. Per germline, CDR1 SGHTA and CDR2 FQGNSA. The CDR3 sequence: CASSPSRETQYF. The CDR3 DNA follows: TGTGCCAGCAGCCCCTCTAGAGAGACCCAGTACTTC.

This chain joins TRBV4-2 and TRBJ1-3; no definite D call. V was clipped by 0 bases and J by 0 bases, with 9 bases between them. There are 16 residues in the CDR3. Germline V gives CDR1 LGHNA, CDR2 YNFKEQ. The CDR3 reads CASSQDIGLSGNTIYF. The CDR3 DNA sequence: TGTGCCAGCAGCCAAGATATCGGTCTCTCTGGAAACACCATATATTTT.

The genes are TRBV27 and TRBJ1-2; 9 bases match TRBD1. The CDR3 is 14 amino acids. V was clipped by 3 bases and J by 1 base; unmatched bases: 0. Per germline, CDR1 MNHEY and CDR2 SMNVEV (reference sequence). CDR3 DNA: TGTGCCAGCAGTTTGGGACAGGGTAACTATGGCTACACCTTC. Translation: CASSLGQGNYGYTF.

The CDR3 here is CASSLVMRGRYTGELFF. As DNA, the CDR3 is TGCGCCAGCAGCTTGGTTATGAGGGGGCGGTACACCGGGGAGCTGTTTTTT. This chain connects TRBV5-1 to TRBJ2-2; 7 positions match TRBD1. This CDR3 region has 17 residues. Germline V lookup: CDR1 SGHRS, CDR2 YFSETQ. Unmatched junction bases numbered 8, after V lost 0 bases and J lost 3 bases.

This rearrangement joins TRBV5-6 to TRBJ2-4; D is possibly TRBD2 (7 bases). Germline CDR1 SGHDT, CDR2 YYEEEE. The V and J ends lost 9 bases and 7 bases respectively, with 26 bases between them. This CDR3 has 16 residues. The CDR3 spells CAIAGAGVMLLNIQYF. As DNA, the CDR3 is TGTGCCATCGCGGGGGCAGGGGTCATGTTGTTGAACATTCAGTACTTC. The full variable domain, in which reference TRBV5-6 and TRBJ2-4 provide the parts outside the CDR3, is DAGVTQSPTHLIKTRGQQVTLRCSPKSGHDTVSWYQQALGQGPQFIFQYYEEEERQRGNFPDRFSGHQFPNYSSELNVNALLLGDSALYLCAIAGAGVMLLNIQYFGAGTRLSVL.

The chain joins TRBV5-8 to TRBJ2-7; TRBD1 is a possible D gene (5 bases). This CDR3 comprises 16 residues. The germline V gene encodes CDR1 SGHTS and CDR2 YDEGEE. V was shortened by 2 bases and J by 4 bases, with 19 bases between the two germline ends. CDR3 sequence: CASSFKYQAGQYEQYF. CDR3 nucleotide sequence: TGTGCCAGCAGCTTTAAATATCAAGCCGGACAATACGAGCAGTACTTC.

The chain has TRBV4-3 and TRBJ1-3; TRBD1 agrees at 8 bases. The CDR3 is 15 amino acids. Germline CDR1 reads LGHNA; CDR2 reads YSLEER. Trimming cost V 4 bases and J 4 bases; bases outside gene matches: 6. CDR3 loop: CASSPGQGRGNTIYF. For the CDR3, the DNA is TGCGCCAGCAGCCCTGGACAGGGAAGAGGAAACACCATATATTTT.

V is TRBV14 and J is TRBJ2-1; 7 bases map to TRBD1. The CDR3 is 14 amino acids. The V gene's germline CDR1 is SGHDN and CDR2 FVKESK. The ends lost 2 bases at V and 2 bases at J; junction bases unmatched: 0. The CDR3 sequence: CASSQQGAYNEQFF. The CDR3 nucleotides read TGTGCCAGCAGCCAACAGGGGGCCTACAATGAGCAGTTCTTC.

The chain links TRBV7-2 to TRBJ2-7; TRBD2 is a possible D gene (6 bases). V lost 5 bases to trimming and J lost 0 bases, with 17 bases between them. The length of the CDR3 is 16 residues. Germline values: CDR1 SGHTA, CDR2 FQGNSA. The CDR3 region is CASSPLGLRSSYEQYF. The CDR3, as DNA: TGTGCCAGCAGCCCTTTGGGACTGCGAAGCTCCTACGAGCAGTACTTC.

The chain uses TRBV7-2 and TRBJ1-5; D is perhaps TRBD1 (6 bases). The CDR3 runs 14 residues. Germline assignment: CDR1 SGHTA and CDR2 FQGNSA. V lost 5 bases and J 6 bases, leaving 14 bases between the germline ends. The CDR3 sequence: CASSITGNSQPQHF. The CDR3 region has the DNA TGTGCCAGCAGCATAACAGGGAATTCTCAGCCCCAGCATTTT.

The chain couples TRBV4-3 to TRBJ1-2; 7 positions agree with TRBD1. Unmatched junction bases numbered 6, after V lost 4 bases and J lost 7 bases. The CDR3 loop spans 13 amino acids. Germline V gene sequence: CDR1 LGHNA, CDR2 YSLEER. The CDR3 protein is CASSPGQRAGYTF. The CDR3 DNA sequence: TGCGCCAGCAGCCCGGGACAGCGCGCTGGCTACACCTTC.

Regarding this clone: This CDR3 is also generated by other DNA sequences in the sample. The rearrangement joins TRBV14 to TRBJ1-2; D not certain. Germline V gene sequence: CDR1 SGHDN, CDR2 FVKESK. This CDR3 spans 13 amino acids. V was clipped by 1 base and J by 4 bases, with 7 bases between them. As DNA, the CDR3 is TGTGCCAGCAGCCAAGTTTATAGCTATGGCTACACCTTC. Translated: CASSQVYSYGYTF.

The chain is built from TRBV5-1 and TRBJ2-3; perhaps TRBD1 as D (5 bases). The germline gives CDR1 SGHRS, CDR2 YFSETQ. Trimming removed 5 bases at V and 3 bases at J, with 13 bases between. This CDR3 comprises 14 residues. The DNA of the CDR3 is TGCGCCAGCAGACAGGCAGGGAATACAGATACGCAGTATTTT. Protein product: CASRQAGNTDTQYF.